This T cell receptor beta chain originates from a study of T cells in Graves' hyperthyroidism and ophthalmopathy. This clonotype was seen repeatedly, ten times or more. The CDR3 runs to 15 residues. The ends were cut back, 0 bases at V and 3 bases at J, with 10 bases in the middle. CDR1 and CDR2 (germline): SGHAT, FQNNGV. The source material, RNA transcripts, was used to amplify TCR beta CDR3 regions. The HTBI primer set was used in a first-round RT-PCR of the TCR CDR3. TCRdb passed the multiplex PCR reads through MiXCR, listing each CDR3 protein once. The repertoire holds some 370,000 distinct CDR3 sequences, with roughly 13% as singletons.

This clonotype was obtained from a man aged 45-65 years with Graves' ophthalmopathy. Material for sequencing was blood. V usage is TRBV11-2 and J usage is TRBJ2-3; TRBD1 is a possible D gene (6 bases). For the CDR3, the DNA is TGTGCCAGCAGCTTAGAGGGCGGACAGACAGATACGCAGTATTTT. Translated: CASSLEGGQTDTQYF.